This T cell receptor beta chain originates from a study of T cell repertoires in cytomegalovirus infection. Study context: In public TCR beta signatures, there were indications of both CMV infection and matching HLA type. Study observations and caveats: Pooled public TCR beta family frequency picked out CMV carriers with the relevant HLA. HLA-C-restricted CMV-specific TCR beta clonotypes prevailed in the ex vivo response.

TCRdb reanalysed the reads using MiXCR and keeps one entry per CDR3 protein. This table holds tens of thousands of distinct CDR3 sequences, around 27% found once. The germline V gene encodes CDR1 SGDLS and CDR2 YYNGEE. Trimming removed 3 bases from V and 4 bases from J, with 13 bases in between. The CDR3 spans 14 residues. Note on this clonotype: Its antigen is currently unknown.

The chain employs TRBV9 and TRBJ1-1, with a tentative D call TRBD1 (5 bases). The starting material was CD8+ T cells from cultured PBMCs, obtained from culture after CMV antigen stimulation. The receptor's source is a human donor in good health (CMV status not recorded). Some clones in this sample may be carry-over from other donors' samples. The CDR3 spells CASSGEGRGTEAFF. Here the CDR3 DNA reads TGTGCCAGCAGCGGGGAGGGAAGGGGCACTGAAGCTTTCTTT.